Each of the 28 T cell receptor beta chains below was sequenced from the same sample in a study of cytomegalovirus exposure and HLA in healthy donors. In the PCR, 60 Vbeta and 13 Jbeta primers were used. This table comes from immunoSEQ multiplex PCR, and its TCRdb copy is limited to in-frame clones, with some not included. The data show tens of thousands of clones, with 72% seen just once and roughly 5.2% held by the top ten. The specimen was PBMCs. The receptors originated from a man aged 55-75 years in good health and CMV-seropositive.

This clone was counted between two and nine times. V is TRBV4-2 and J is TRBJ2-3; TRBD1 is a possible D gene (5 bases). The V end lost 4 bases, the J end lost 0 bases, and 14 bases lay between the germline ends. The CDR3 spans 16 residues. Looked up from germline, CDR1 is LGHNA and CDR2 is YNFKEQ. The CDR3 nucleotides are TGTGCCAGCAGCCTCTCCTGGACAACTAGCACAGATACGCAGTATTTT. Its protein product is CASSLSWTTSTDTQYF.

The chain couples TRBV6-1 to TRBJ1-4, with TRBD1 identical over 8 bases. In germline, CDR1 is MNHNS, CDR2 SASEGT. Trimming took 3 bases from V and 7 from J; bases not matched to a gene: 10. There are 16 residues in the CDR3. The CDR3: CASSDPSRGLGEKLFF. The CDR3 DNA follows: TGTGCCAGCAGTGACCCCTCCAGGGGGCTCGGTGAAAAACTGTTTTTT.

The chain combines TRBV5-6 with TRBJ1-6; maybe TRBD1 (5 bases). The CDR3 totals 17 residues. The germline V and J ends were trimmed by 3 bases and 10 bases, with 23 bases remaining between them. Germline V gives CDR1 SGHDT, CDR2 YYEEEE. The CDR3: CASSSIIKAGRRSPLHF. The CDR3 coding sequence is TGTGCCAGCAGCTCTATTATAAAAGCAGGGAGGCGATCACCCCTCCACTTT.

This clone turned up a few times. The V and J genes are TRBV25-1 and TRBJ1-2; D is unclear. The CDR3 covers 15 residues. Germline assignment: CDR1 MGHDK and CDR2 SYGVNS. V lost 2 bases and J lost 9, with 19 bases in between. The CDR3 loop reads CASSEQISGDISYTF. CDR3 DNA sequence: TGTGCCAGCAGTGAACAAATTAGCGGGGATATAAGCTACACCTTC.

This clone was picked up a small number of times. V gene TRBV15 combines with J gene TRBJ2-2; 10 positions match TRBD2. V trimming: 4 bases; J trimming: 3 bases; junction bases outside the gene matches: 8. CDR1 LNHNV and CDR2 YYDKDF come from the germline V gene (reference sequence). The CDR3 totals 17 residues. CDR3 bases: TGTGCCACCAGCACCCCCGGGCTAGCGGGAGACACCGGGGAGCTGTTTTTT. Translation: CATSTPGLAGDTGELFF.

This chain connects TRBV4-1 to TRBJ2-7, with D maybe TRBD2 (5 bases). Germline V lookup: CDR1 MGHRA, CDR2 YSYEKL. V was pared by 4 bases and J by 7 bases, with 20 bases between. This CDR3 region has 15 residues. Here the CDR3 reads CASSPTGRGLREQYF. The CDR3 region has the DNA TGCGCCAGCAGCCCTACTGGCCGGGGTCTGCGGGAGCAGTACTTC.

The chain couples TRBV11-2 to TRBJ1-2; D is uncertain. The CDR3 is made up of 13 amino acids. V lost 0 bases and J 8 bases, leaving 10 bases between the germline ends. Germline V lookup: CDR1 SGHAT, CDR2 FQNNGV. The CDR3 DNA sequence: TGTGCCAGCAGCTTAGACCTAGAGGGCGGCTACACCTTC. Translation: CASSLDLEGGYTF. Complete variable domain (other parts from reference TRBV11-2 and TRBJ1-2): EAGVAQSPRYKIIEKRQSVAFWCNPISGHATLYWYQQILGQGPKLLIQFQNNGVVDDSQLPKDRFSAERLKGVDSTLKIQPAKLEDSAVYLCASSLDLEGGYTFGSGTRLTVV.

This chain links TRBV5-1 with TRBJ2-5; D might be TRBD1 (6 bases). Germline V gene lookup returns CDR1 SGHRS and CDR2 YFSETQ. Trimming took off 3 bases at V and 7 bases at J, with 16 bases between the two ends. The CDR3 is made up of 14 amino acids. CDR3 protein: CASSSGQNRWTQYF. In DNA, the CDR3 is TGCGCCAGCAGCTCCGGACAGAACAGGTGGACCCAGTACTTC.

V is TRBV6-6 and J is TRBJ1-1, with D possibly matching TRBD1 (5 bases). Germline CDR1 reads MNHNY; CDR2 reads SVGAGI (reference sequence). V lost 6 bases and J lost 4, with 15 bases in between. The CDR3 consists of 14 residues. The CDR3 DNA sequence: TGTGCCAGCAGCCTAGGGGTTCAGAGCACTGAAGCTTTCTTT. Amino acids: CASSLGVQSTEAFF.

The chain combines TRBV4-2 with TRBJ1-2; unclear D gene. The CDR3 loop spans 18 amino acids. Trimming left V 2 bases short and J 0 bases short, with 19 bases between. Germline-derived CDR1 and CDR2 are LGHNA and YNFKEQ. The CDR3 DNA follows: TGTGCCAGCAGCCAAACCCACTCCCGGGCCGGGGCTAACTATGGCTACACCTTC. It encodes CASSQTHSRAGANYGYTF.

CDR3 coding DNA: TGCAGCGTTGCACAAAGCGGGCGAACCGGGGAGCAGTTCTTC. It encodes CSVAQSGRTGEQFF. The chain carries TRBV29-1 and TRBJ2-1, with D possibly TRBD2 on 6 matching bases. The CDR3 consists of 14 residues. V shed 4 bases and J shed 10 bases, with 20 bases lying between them. Germline lookup yields CDR1 SQVTM and CDR2 ANQGSEA.

The CDR3 loop is CASSERSSGSPGEKTQYF. CDR3 DNA: TGTGCCAGCAGTGAACGGTCTAGCGGGAGCCCCGGTGAAAAGACCCAGTACTTC. The rearrangement uses TRBV2 and TRBJ2-5, with 10 bases matching TRBD2. Trimming removed 2 bases from V and 6 bases from J; junction bases left unmatched: 15. The germline CDR1 and CDR2 sequences are SNHLY and FYNNEI. The CDR3 is 18 amino acids.

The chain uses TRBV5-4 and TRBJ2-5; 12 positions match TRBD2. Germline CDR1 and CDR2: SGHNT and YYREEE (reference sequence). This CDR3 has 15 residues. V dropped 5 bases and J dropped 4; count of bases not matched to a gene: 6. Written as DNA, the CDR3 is TGTGCCAGCAGAGCTAGCGGGGGGGCCCCAGAGACCCAGTACTTC. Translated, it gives CASRASGGAPETQYF.

CDR3 bases: TGTGCCAGCTGGGAAACAGGGGGCGGCTCTGAAGCTTTCTTT. As protein: CASWETGGGSEAFF. V and J are TRBV2 and TRBJ1-1; TRBD1 matches at 9 bases. The CDR3 length is 14 residues. CDR1 SNHLY and CDR2 FYNNEI come from the germline V gene. The ends lost 8 bases at V and 6 bases at J; junction bases unmatched: 10.

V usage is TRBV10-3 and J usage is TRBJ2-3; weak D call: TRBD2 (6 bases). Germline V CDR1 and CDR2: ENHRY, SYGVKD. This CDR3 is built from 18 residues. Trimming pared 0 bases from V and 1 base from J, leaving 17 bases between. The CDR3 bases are TGTGCCATCAGTGAGTCGGCCCGGAAGGAGGGACGCACAGATACGCAGTATTTT. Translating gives CAISESARKEGRTDTQYF.

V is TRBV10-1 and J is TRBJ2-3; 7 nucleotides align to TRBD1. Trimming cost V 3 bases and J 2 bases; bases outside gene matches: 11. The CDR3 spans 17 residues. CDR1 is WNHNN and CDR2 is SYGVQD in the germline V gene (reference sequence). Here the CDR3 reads CASSEFSLGQDTDTQYF. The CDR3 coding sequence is TGCGCCAGCAGTGAATTCTCCCTTGGACAGGACACAGATACGCAGTATTTT.

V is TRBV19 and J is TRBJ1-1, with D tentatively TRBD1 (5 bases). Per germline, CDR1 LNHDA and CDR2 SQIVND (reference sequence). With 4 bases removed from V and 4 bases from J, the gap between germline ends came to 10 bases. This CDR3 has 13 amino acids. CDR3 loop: CASSTGYATEAFF. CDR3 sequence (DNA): TGTGCCAGTAGTACAGGGTATGCCACTGAAGCTTTCTTT.

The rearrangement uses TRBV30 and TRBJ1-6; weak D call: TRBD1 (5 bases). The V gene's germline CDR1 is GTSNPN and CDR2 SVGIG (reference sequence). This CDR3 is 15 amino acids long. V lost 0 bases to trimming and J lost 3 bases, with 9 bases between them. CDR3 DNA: TGTGCCTGGAGTGTTTCAGGGAACTATAATTCACCCCTCCACTTT. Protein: CAWSVSGNYNSPLHF.

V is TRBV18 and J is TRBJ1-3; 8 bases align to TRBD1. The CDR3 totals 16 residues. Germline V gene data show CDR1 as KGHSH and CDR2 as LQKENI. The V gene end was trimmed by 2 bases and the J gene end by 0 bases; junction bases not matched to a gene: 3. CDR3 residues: CASSPGQGASGNTIYF. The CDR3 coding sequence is TGTGCCAGCTCACCAGGCCAGGGGGCCTCTGGAAACACCATATATTTT.

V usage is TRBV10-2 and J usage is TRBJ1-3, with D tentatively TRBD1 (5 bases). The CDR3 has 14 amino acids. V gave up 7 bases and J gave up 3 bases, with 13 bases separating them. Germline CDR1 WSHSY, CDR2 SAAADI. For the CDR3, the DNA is TGCGCCAGCACCACGGCAGGGTTTGGAAACACCATATATTTT. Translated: CASTTAGFGNTIYF.

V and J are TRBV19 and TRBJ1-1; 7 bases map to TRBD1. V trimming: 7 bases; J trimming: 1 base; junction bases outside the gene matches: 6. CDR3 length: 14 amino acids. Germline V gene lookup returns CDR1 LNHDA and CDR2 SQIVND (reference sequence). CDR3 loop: CASTPGQQNTEAFF. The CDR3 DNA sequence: TGTGCCAGTACCCCGGGACAGCAGAACACTGAAGCTTTCTTT.

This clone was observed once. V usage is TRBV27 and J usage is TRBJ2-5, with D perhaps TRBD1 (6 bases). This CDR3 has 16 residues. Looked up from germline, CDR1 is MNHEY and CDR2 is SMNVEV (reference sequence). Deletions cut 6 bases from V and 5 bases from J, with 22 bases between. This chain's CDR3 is CASRLSPGTLGETQYF. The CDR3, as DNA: TGTGCCAGCAGACTATCCCCTGGGACACTAGGGGAGACCCAGTACTTC.

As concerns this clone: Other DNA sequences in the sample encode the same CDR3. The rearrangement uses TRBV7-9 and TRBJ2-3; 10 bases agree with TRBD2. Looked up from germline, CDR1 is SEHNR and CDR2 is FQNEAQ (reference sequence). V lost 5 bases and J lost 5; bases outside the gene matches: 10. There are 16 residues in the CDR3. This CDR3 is CASSPKRGGGEDTQYF. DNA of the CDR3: TGTGCCAGCAGCCCTAAGCGGGGGGGCGGAGAAGATACGCAGTATTTT.

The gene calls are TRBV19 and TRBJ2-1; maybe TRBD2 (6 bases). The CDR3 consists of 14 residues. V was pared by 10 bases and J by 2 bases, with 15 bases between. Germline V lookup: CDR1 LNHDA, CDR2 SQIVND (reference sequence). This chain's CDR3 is CATQIAAAYNEQFF. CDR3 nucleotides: TGTGCCACTCAGATAGCGGCCGCCTACAATGAGCAGTTCTTC.

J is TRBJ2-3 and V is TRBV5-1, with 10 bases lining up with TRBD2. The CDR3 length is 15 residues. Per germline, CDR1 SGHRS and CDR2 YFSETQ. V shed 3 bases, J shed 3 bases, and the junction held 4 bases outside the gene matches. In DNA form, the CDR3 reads TGCGCCAGCAGCTCACTTAGCGGGAGGACAGATACGCAGTATTTT. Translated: CASSSLSGRTDTQYF.

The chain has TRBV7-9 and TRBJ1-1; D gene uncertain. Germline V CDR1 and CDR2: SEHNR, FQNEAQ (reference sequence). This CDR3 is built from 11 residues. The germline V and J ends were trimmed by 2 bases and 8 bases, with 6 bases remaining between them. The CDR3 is CASSLFFEAFF. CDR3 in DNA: TGTGCCAGCAGCTTATTCTTCGAAGCTTTCTTT.

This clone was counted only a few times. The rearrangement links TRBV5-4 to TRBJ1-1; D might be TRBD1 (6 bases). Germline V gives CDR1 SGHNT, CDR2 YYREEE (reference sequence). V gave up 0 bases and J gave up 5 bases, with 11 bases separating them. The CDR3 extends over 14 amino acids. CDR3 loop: CASSLEGVRTEAFF. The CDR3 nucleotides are TGTGCCAGCAGCTTGGAGGGGGTAAGGACTGAAGCTTTCTTT.

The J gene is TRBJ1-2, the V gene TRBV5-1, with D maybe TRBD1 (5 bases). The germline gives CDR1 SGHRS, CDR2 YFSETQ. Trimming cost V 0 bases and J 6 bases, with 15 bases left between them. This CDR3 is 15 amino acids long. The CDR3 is CASSLEARGYDGYTF. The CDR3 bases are TGCGCCAGCAGCTTGGAGGCAAGGGGATACGATGGCTACACCTTC. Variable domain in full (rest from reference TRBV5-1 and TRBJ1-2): KAGVTQTPRYLIKTRGQQVTLSCSPISGHRSVSWYQQTPGQGLQFLFEYFSETQRNKGNFPGRFSGRQFSNSRSEMNVSTLELGDSALYLCASSLEARGYDGYTFGSGTRLTVV.